What follows is one T cell receptor beta chain and its context. Its specificity is unknown. The record originates from a study of CD8+ T cells in alopecia areata. General study findings and limits: Under tofacitinib, fewer expanded CD8+ clones appeared among the top 100 scalp clones.

As for treatment: oral pan-JAK inhibitor, 5-10 mg twice daily. Sequencing relied on a cDNA template that was reverse transcribed from extracted RNA. The repertoire was sequenced with immunoSEQ multiplex PCR; TCRdb's copy has only in-frame clones and lacks some. The table lists 150,000 to 200,000 clones, roughly 50% of them singletons. CDR1 SQVTM and CDR2 ANQGSEA come from the germline V gene. V lost 7 bases, J lost 6 bases, and 11 bases stayed unmatched. The CDR3 is 13 residues long. This receptor was identified in a human donor with alopecia areata. The sequencing used CD8+ T cells sorted from blood, collected at week 24, from a patient treated with tofacitinib. The chain is built from TRBV29-1 and TRBJ1-1; 7 bases are shared with TRBD1. CDR3 sequence: CSGQTGILPEAFF. Written as DNA, the CDR3 is TGCAGCGGACAGACAGGGATACTCCCTGAAGCTTTCTTT. The full variable domain, completed using reference TRBV29-1 and TRBJ1-1, is SAVISQKPSRDICQRGTSLTIQCQVDSQVTMMFWYRQQPGQSLTLIATANQGSEATYESGFVIDKFPISRPNLTFSTLTVSNMSPEDSSIYLCSGQTGILPEAFFGQGTRLTVV.